This T cell receptor beta chain was observed in a study of glioma-infiltrating T cells. Across the whole study: Low-grade gliomas were grade II; glioblastomas were grade IV at initial diagnosis. Target coverage was roughly 4- to 11-fold for about a million blood T cells.

Study results and limitations: Signature shared blood CDR3 motifs were enriched in low-divergence and depleted in high-divergence patients. Above-expected tissue-blood divergence occurred in all gliomas, most in low-grade ones.

TCR alpha and beta CDR3 regions were amplified from RNA using iRepertoire nested multiplex PCR. Via MiXCR, TCRdb re-called the multiplex PCR reads, giving one row per CDR3 protein. Of a few hundred thousand distinct CDR3 sequences in the sample, 41% were seen once. CDR3 length: 16 amino acids. V lost 5 bases and J 14 bases, leaving 28 bases between the germline ends. Germline V gives CDR1 MDHEN, CDR2 SYDVKM. This clonotype was found once. Its antigen is undetermined. This clonotype originated in a human donor with low-grade glioma or glioblastoma, undergoing nonglioma brain surgery, or in good health (not recorded which). The sample consisted of glioma tissue, nonneoplastic brain tissue, or PBMCs (not recorded which). The genes are TRBV28 and TRBJ2-1, with D tentatively TRBD1 (5 bases). CDR3 nucleotides: TGTGCCAGCAGTATTATTTGGGGCAGGAACATGCCAGTGAAGTTCTTC. Amino acids: CASSIIWGRNMPVKFF.